A single sample is the source of the 18 T cell receptor beta chains below, sequenced in a study of shared clonotypes between healthy human individuals. Assay: immunoSEQ multiplex PCR; the TCRdb copy retains only in-frame clones and omits some. The sample lists approximately 1,000,000 clones; about 80% were seen once. The sequenced sample consisted of memory CD4+ T cells from PBMCs. This sample's subset: CD45RA-negative fraction. All receptors derive from a man younger than 35 in good health. Some clones in this sample may be carry-over from other donors' samples.

The chain has TRBV11-2 and TRBJ2-1, with D perhaps TRBD1 (6 bases). Germline V gene lookup returns CDR1 SGHAT and CDR2 FQNNGV. The CDR3 length is 13 residues. V was clipped by 5 bases and J by 12 bases, with 17 bases between them. This CDR3 reads CASSPDRSTRQFF. CDR3 sequence (DNA): TGTGCCAGCAGCCCAGACAGGTCCACAAGGCAGTTCTTC.

Worth noting for this clone: Since a much larger clone is just one base distant, this may be a read error. Other DNA sequences in this specimen translate into the identical CDR3. The rearrangement uses TRBV30 and TRBJ1-1; possible D gene TRBD1, 5 bases. V was cut by 2 bases and J by 6 bases, with 16 bases left in between. This CDR3 comprises 14 residues. The germline CDR1 and CDR2 sequences are GTSNPN and SVGIG (reference sequence). In DNA, the CDR3 is TGTGCCTGGAGTCCAATAAGGGGCACAGCTGAAGCTTTCTTT. Translating it yields CAWSPIRGTAEAFF.

The chain carries TRBV30 and TRBJ2-2; weak D call: TRBD2 (6 bases). V lost 5 bases and J lost 4, with 14 bases in between. CDR3 length: 14 residues. Germline V lookup: CDR1 GTSNPN, CDR2 SVGIG (reference sequence). The CDR3 here is CAWSGVGSTGELFF. CDR3 nucleotide sequence: TGTGCCTGGTCGGGAGTTGGTAGCACCGGGGAGCTGTTTTTT.

The rearrangement links TRBV6-1 to TRBJ1-5; 7 nucleotides align to TRBD1. Germline CDR1 and CDR2: MNHNS and SASEGT. The length of the CDR3 is 16 residues. V lost 1 base to trimming and J lost 5 bases; unmatched junction nucleotides: 8. CDR3 sequence: CASSEVFGTAYQPQHF. The CDR3, as DNA: TGTGCCAGCAGTGAAGTCTTCGGGACAGCGTATCAGCCCCAGCATTTT.

The chain has TRBV5-1 and TRBJ2-3, with TRBD2 matching over 10 bases. V gave up 0 bases and J gave up 6 bases; unmatched junction bases: 7. The CDR3 is made up of 16 amino acids. CDR1 is SGHRS, CDR2 YFSETQ, per germline. This chain's CDR3 is CASSLASGRGADTQYF. The CDR3 DNA follows: TGCGCCAGCAGCTTGGCCAGCGGGAGGGGAGCGGATACGCAGTATTTT.

This chain uses TRBV27 with TRBJ1-5; possibly TRBD1 for D (6 bases). Per the germline V gene, CDR1 is MNHEY and CDR2 is SMNVEV (reference sequence). The ends were cut back, 1 base at V and 7 bases at J, with 11 bases in the middle. This CDR3 region has 14 residues. The CDR3 region has the DNA TGTGCCAGCAGTTTATGGAAGGGGGAACAGCCCCAGCATTTT. It is translated as CASSLWKGEQPQHF.

The chain recombines TRBV30 with TRBJ1-5; no definite D call. There are 12 residues in the CDR3. The V and J ends lost 2 bases and 4 bases respectively, with 6 bases between them. The V gene's germline CDR1 is GTSNPN and CDR2 SVGIG (reference sequence). Here the CDR3 reads CAWSQVNQPQHF. CDR3 coding DNA: TGTGCCTGGAGTCAGGTGAATCAGCCCCAGCATTTT.

The V gene is TRBV5-1, the J gene TRBJ2-7, with 13 bases matching TRBD2. J was trimmed by 7 bases and V by 3 bases; bases with no gene match: 4. Germline V gives CDR1 SGHRS, CDR2 YFSETQ. The CDR3 loop spans 14 amino acids. The CDR3 region is CASSYGTSGTEQYF. Here the CDR3 DNA reads TGCGCCAGCAGCTACGGGACTAGCGGGACTGAGCAGTACTTC.

V usage is TRBV7-6 and J usage is TRBJ2-7; D may correspond to TRBD1 or TRBD2 (6 bases each). Trimming shortened V by 0 bases and J by 0 bases, and 18 bases separated the two germline ends. The CDR3 spans 18 residues. Germline CDR1 is SGHVS and CDR2 is FNYEAQ. In DNA, the CDR3 is TGTGCCAGCAGCTTAGCACTCGGGGGCAGCGAGAGCTCCTACGAGCAGTACTTC. Amino acids: CASSLALGGSESSYEQYF. Full variable domain (outside the CDR3, taken from reference TRBV7-6 and TRBJ2-7): GAGVSQSPRYKVTKRGQDVALRCDPISGHVSLYWYRQALGQGPEFLTYFNYEAQQDKSGLPNDRFSAERPEGSISTLTIQRTEQRDSAMYRCASSLALGGSESSYEQYFGPGTRLTVT.

V and J are TRBV19 and TRBJ2-2; 9 bases match TRBD1. CDR1 and CDR2 from the germline V gene are LNHDA and SQIVND (reference sequence). V lost 5 bases, J lost 7 bases, and 5 bases stayed unmatched. The CDR3 totals 14 residues. The CDR3 is CASSLGQGGGELFF. The DNA of the CDR3 is TGTGCCAGTAGTCTGGGACAGGGAGGCGGGGAGCTGTTTTTT.

This chain links TRBV5-1 with TRBJ2-5; possible D gene TRBD2, 6 bases. Germline loops: CDR1 SGHRS, CDR2 YFSETQ. The CDR3 loop spans 14 amino acids. V dropped 4 bases and J dropped 3 bases, with 13 bases sitting between them. The CDR3 sequence: CASSKAPGEETQYF. The CDR3 DNA reads as TGCGCCAGCAGCAAAGCTCCGGGGGAAGAGACCCAGTACTTC.

DNA of the CDR3: TGTGCCAGCAGCCTCGGGACAGACGATGAAAAACTGTTTTTT. Its translation is CASSLGTDDEKLFF. J is TRBJ1-4 and V is TRBV14; 7 positions match TRBD1. Germline CDR1 SGHDN, CDR2 FVKESK. This CDR3 has 14 amino acids. Germline trimming cut 4 bases from V and 6 bases from J; bases unmatched to any gene: 5.

This chain joins TRBV5-1 and TRBJ2-3; no definite D call. The germline CDR1 and CDR2 sequences are SGHRS and YFSETQ. The CDR3 covers 15 residues. V was cut by 7 bases and J by 0 bases, with 15 bases left in between. The chain's CDR3 is CASSTYSSSTDTQYF. Here the CDR3 DNA reads TGCGCCAGCTCTACCTACTCTTCTAGCACAGATACGCAGTATTTT.

This clone was picked up a small number of times. The chain uses TRBV2 and TRBJ2-2; the match to TRBD1 covers 8 bases. The CDR3 covers 14 residues. Trimming took 6 bases from V and 8 from J; bases not matched to a gene: 8. CDR1 is SNHLY and CDR2 is FYNNEI in the germline V gene. CDR3 sequence: CASRVSRGQGELFF. The CDR3, as DNA: TGTGCCAGCAGGGTTTCCAGGGGGCAAGGGGAGCTGTTTTTT.

The gene calls are TRBV27 and TRBJ1-5; no reliable D call. The CDR3 consists of 15 residues. The germline gives CDR1 MNHEY, CDR2 SMNVEV (reference sequence). V shed 5 bases and J shed 3 bases, with 14 bases lying between them. The CDR3 region has the DNA TGTGCCAGCAGTCCATTAGGTCGGGACAATCAGCCCCAGCATTTT. It is translated as CASSPLGRDNQPQHF.

V is TRBV5-1 and J is TRBJ1-1; TRBD1 might be the D (5 bases). The germline CDR1 and CDR2 sequences are SGHRS and YFSETQ. The CDR3 loop spans 13 amino acids. V lost 4 bases and J 5 bases, leaving 12 bases between the germline ends. CDR3 sequence: CASSLDMSTEAFF. CDR3 DNA: TGCGCCAGCAGCCTGGACATGAGTACTGAAGCTTTCTTT. The variable domain in full, with the rest retrieved from reference TRBV5-1 and TRBJ1-1, is KAGVTQTPRYLIKTRGQQVTLSCSPISGHRSVSWYQQTPGQGLQFLFEYFSETQRNKGNFPGRFSGRQFSNSRSEMNVSTLELGDSALYLCASSLDMSTEAFFGQGTRLTVV.

The V and J genes are TRBV4-1 and TRBJ1-2; TRBD1 agrees at 7 bases. The germline V gene has CDR1 MGHRA and CDR2 YSYEKL. The CDR3 is made up of 13 amino acids. Unmatched junction bases numbered 0, after V lost 3 bases and J lost 2 bases. This CDR3 is CASSQTGNYGYTF. CDR3 coding DNA: TGCGCCAGCAGCCAGACAGGGAACTATGGCTACACCTTC.

The rearrangement joins TRBV5-4 to TRBJ2-7; maybe TRBD2 (6 bases). Germline CDR1 is SGHNT and CDR2 is YYREEE (reference sequence). Trimming left V 4 bases short and J 0 bases short, with 14 bases between. CDR3 length equals 15 residues. The CDR3 bases are TGTGCCAGCAGCGGGGTAGGAGGGAGCTCCTACGAGCAGTACTTC. Its translation is CASSGVGGSSYEQYF.